This T cell receptor (beta chain) appears in the sequencing data of a study of regulatory T cells in long-lasting Graves disease. Ten or more counts support this clonotype. Time point of the sample: newly diagnosed GD, antithyroid drugs for less than 3 months. Scientists built the TCR library using RNA that was extracted from PBMCs. Library construction for TCR beta used iRepertoire HTBI primers and Arm-PCR of CDR3 regions. Via MiXCR, TCRdb re-called the multiplex PCR reads, giving one row per CDR3 protein. The sample lists about 400,000 distinct CDR3 sequences; 14% to 15% were seen once. The data were also submitted as part of a second study, on T cells in Graves' hyperthyroidism and ophthalmopathy.

This clonotype was obtained from a woman in her thirties or forties with Graves disease. Specimen: peripheral blood mononuclear cells (PBMCs), collected at new diagnosis, from a patient treated with antithyroid drugs.

The DNA for the CDR3 is TGTGCCAGCAGCCTAGCCCCCACCGATGAGCAGTTCTTC. It encodes CASSLAPTDEQFF. This chain connects TRBV13 to TRBJ2-1, with D tentatively TRBD2 (5 bases). The CDR3 contains 13 residues. Between the trimmed V and J ends, which lost 5 bases and 8 bases, there was a span of 13 bases. CDR1 and CDR2 (germline): PRHDT, FYEKMQ (reference sequence).